The clone carrying this T cell receptor beta chain has more than one count but fewer than ten. The antigen is undetermined. The time point is: newly diagnosed GD, antithyroid drugs for less than 3 months. After RNA was extracted from PBMCs, the TCR library was made from it. Graves' disease was diagnosed by American Thyroid Association guidelines. In this cohort, patients came from an endocrinology department located in Xi'an, China. The data originate from a study of regulatory T cells in long-lasting Graves disease. Whole-study findings and limits: For persistent Graves' patients, TCR diversity was lower than for newly diagnosed ones. Thyroid tissue was not studied; only peripheral blood was.

TCR beta libraries were built with iRepertoire HTBI primers and Arm-PCR of CDR3 regions. One entry per CDR3 protein results from TCRdb running MiXCR on the multiplex PCR reads. The profile covers roughly 420,000 distinct CDR3 sequences, with roughly a sixth appearing a single time and 20% to 25% taken by the ten largest. Looked up from germline, CDR1 is MNHEY and CDR2 is SVGEGT. The CDR3 covers 14 residues. Trimming took 8 bases from V and 1 from J, leaving 12 bases between them. This chain joins TRBV6-2 or TRBV6-3 and TRBJ2-1; D perhaps matches TRBD2 (6 bases). The receptor comes from a female donor with Graves disease. The source material was peripheral blood mononuclear cells (PBMCs), sampled at new diagnosis, from a patient treated with antithyroid drugs. The CDR3 loop is CASGGSVSYNEQFF. The CDR3 nucleotides are TGTGCCAGCGGGGGGAGCGTTTCCTACAATGAGCAGTTCTTC.